This T cell receptor beta chain emerged from a study of beta chain features in type 1 diabetes. Study-level information: All samples yielded around 98,000,000 examined sorted cells.

Expressed TCRB transcripts were sequenced after all isolated RNA was converted to cDNA. The protocol was immunoSEQ multiplex PCR, while the TCRdb copy is restricted to in-frame clones and leaves out a portion. The data contain 160,000 or so clones, 6.5% to 10% of them seen just once; the ten biggest clones take up more than 0.45%. The CDR3 is 15 amino acids. Germline loops: CDR1 MNHNS, CDR2 SASEGT. Trimming removed 6 bases from V and 0 bases from J; junction bases left unmatched: 5. General observations from the study: Insertion counts at VDJ junctions were lower in type 1 diabetes patients, who also showed more deletions there. Shortening that was moderate but significant affected the TCRB CDR3s of Type 1 diabetes patients in all four CD4+ subsets.

CD45RO/CCR7/CD25/CD127/CD95/CD27 separated CD4+ naive, central memory, regulatory and stem cell-like memory cells by sorting. Of note for this clone: Its antigen is unidentified.

This receptor was taken from a woman younger than 30 with type 1 diabetes. The chain is built from TRBV6-1 and TRBJ1-5; TRBD1 agrees at 7 bases. Sequenced: central memory CD4+ T cells from blood. For the CDR3, the DNA is TGTGCCAGCAGCGAGGGGACAGTTAGCAATCAGCCCCAGCATTTT. Its translation is CASSEGTVSNQPQHF.